This paragraph covers one T cell receptor (beta chain) sequence. This clonotype was observed many times. No antigen is known for it. One base away there is no much larger clone; base qualities are not given. The CDR3 contains 12 residues, cysteine and phenylalanine counted. Solely the CDR3 DNA is kept, with 36 bases framed from the first base. CDR1 and CDR2, per the germline V gene, are SQVTM and ANQGSEA. The trim is 6 bases for V and 0 bases for J, with a gap of 8 bases between the germline ends. The sample's time point label, decoded: sample taken at primary tumor resection. Donors were 70 or so patients with early-stage, untreated non-small cell lung cancer from the lung TRACERx cohort. TCR sequencing used whole RNA extracted from tumor and nontumor lung tissue, or from cryopreserved PBMC samples, without cell sorting. Patients were selected for TCR sequencing only if sufficient RNA was available from at least two tumor regions. Tumor and adjacent nontumor lung specimens were reviewed by a lung pathologist before selection.

To prepare the library, 5' RACE was applied. Sequencing used a NextSeq 500. The TCR library protocol attached a unique molecular identifier to each TCR cDNA molecule to allow correction of PCR and sequencing errors. Per the original workflow: TCR identification, UMI-based error correction and CDR3 extraction were all carried out with Decombinator tools. Expanded TCRs were defined as those above a frequency of 2 per 1,000, corresponding to the top 1% of the tumor frequency distribution. Expanded tumor TCRs were classed as regional if statistically deemed absent (corrected P<0.05) from at least one tumor region, otherwise ubiquitous. Rényi diversity was computed with the R vegan package after subsampling each repertoire 100 times to 5,000 TCRs. To build CDR3 similarity networks, amino acid triplet string-kernel similarity was used, and CDR3s were connected when their pairwise similarity was above 0.82. TCRdb's own reprocessing of the public reads used fastp at Q25 and MiXCR and kept productive beta chains. CDR3 protein duplicates are merged, each entry listing the most common genes and DNA. The V and J calls were not made by the authors but by TCRdb's processing. Present in this sample are over 10,000 distinct CDR3 sequences, about 5% of which were seen just once. Around 33% of the sample goes to the ten largest clones.

The sample belongs to a study of spatial heterogeneity in lung cancer (dated by TCRdb to the late 2010s). As for the study more broadly: Beta-chain transcripts were consistently detected in greater numbers than alpha-chain transcripts, which likely reflected higher beta-chain transcript abundance. A strong correlation was found between TCR transcript counts in tumor regions and a T cell transcriptional module score from matched bulk RNA-seq. In the raw uncorrected reads, each unique combination of TCR and UMI appeared more than ten times on average. TCR alpha and beta repertoires were quantitatively compared across multiple tumor regions, matched nontumor lung and blood in non-small cell lung cancer. The study linked features of the TCR repertoire to counts of nonsynonymous mutations, which were determined by whole-exome sequencing of tumor tissue. Both alpha and beta chains were TCR-sequenced in samples taken at surgery, namely 220 tumor regions, around 61 matched nontumor lung samples and just over 55 PBMC samples.

Study-level results and caveats: The count of ubiquitous expanded TCRs correlated with the count of ubiquitous nonsynonymous mutations, and the count of regional expanded TCRs correlated with the count of regional nonsynonymous mutations. The number of expanded intratumoral alpha and beta TCRs correlated with the tumor nonsynonymous mutation count. Additional single-cell paired TCR alpha and beta sequencing was considered necessary to confirm, at a functional level, the hypothesis that regional TCRs recognize regional mutations. TCR-seq coverage of tumor T cells was estimated at only approximately 7% for alpha chains and approximately 12% for beta chains.

This sequence uses TRBV29-1 and TRBJ1-1; TRBD1 is a weak D gene call, 6 bases matching. The material sequenced was lung tumor tissue, taken at surgery. The source of this sequence is a male donor with early-stage non-small cell lung cancer. The nucleotides read TGCAGCGTGGACAGCATGAACACTGAAGCTTTCTTT. Translation gives CSVDSMNTEAFF.